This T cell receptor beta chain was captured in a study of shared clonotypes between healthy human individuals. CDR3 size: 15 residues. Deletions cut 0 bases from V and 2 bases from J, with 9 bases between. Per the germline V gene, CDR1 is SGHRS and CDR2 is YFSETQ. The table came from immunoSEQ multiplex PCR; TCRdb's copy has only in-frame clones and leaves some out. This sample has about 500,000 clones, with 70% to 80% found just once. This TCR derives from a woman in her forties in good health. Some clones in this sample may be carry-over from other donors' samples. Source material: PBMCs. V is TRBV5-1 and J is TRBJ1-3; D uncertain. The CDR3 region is CASSLGWDPGNTIYF. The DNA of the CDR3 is TGCGCCAGCAGCTTGGGATGGGATCCTGGAAACACCATATATTTT.